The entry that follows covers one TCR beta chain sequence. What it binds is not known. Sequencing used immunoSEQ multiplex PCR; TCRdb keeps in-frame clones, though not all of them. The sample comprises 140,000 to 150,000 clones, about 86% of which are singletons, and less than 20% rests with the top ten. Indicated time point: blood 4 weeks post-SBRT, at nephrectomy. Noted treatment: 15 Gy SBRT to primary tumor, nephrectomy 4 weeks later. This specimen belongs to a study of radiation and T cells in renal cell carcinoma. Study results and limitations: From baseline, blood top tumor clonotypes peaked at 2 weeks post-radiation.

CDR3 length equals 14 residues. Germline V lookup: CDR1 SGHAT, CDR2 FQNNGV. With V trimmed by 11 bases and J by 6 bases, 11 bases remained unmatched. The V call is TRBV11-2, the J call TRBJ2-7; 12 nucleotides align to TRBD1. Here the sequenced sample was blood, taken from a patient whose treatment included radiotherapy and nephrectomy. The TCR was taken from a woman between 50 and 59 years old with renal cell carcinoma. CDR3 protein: CAGSLRDRGPEQYF. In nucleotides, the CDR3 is TGTGCCGGAAGCCTCCGGGACAGGGGGCCCGAGCAGTACTTC.